This T cell receptor (beta chain) is from a study of cytomegalovirus exposure and HLA in healthy donors. PCR used 60 Vbeta primers and 13 Jbeta primers. The data were produced by immunoSEQ multiplex PCR, yet TCRdb's version contains in-frame clones alone and is incomplete. The sample records 200,000 to 250,000 clones, approximately 84% being singletons. The germline V gene encodes CDR1 SGHRS and CDR2 YFSETQ. V was trimmed by 0 bases and J by 4 bases, leaving 10 bases between them. This CDR3 spans 14 amino acids. The sequenced sample was PBMCs. The source of this sequence is a woman aged 35 to 49 in good health and CMV-seronegative. This chain joins TRBV5-1 and TRBJ2-5; D perhaps matches TRBD2 (6 bases). The CDR3 reads CASSLGTTGETQYF. DNA for the CDR3: TGCGCCAGCAGCTTGGGGACTACGGGAGAGACCCAGTACTTC.